This T cell receptor beta chain was sequenced in a study of neurological immune-mediated disorders. Study-wide results and caveats: Expanded clones shared no CDR3 amino acid sequences across subjects, suggesting private repertoires in all groups. HTLV-1-associated myelopathy had the most TCR clonal expansion, whereas multiple sclerosis had the least (lower than in healthy controls).

The study built unsorted libraries from 2 million PBMCs kept at -80 C. Each sequencing run yielded over 170 million TCR-beta sequences from 15-18 subjects. TCRdb re-analysed the 5' RACE reads in MiXCR, keeping a single row per CDR3 protein. This table holds about 30,000 distinct CDR3 sequences, 9.5% to 15% found once. The table lists this clonotype with many counts. The antigen is undetermined. The TCR originated in a man in his 60s in good health. Sequenced: PBMCs.

CDR3 sequence (DNA): TGTGCCAGCAGTTATGGACAGGGAGTTGGTCTGTACTTC. This encodes CASSYGQGVGLYF. The chain carries TRBV6-6 and TRBJ2-7; 8 positions match TRBD1. The CDR3 runs 13 residues. V shed 3 bases and J 12 bases; nucleotides not matched to a gene: 10. From germline, CDR1 is MNHNY and CDR2 SVGAGI (reference sequence).